This record concerns one TCR beta chain sequence. Template switching by 5'RACE produced TCR cDNA, adding a universal primer site and UMIs. MiXCR, run by TCRdb on the 5' RACE reads, gives a single entry per CDR3 protein. Here the sample spans tens of thousands of distinct CDR3 sequences, 6.6% being singletons. The sample belongs to a study of T cells after yellow fever vaccination. Study information: The study sorted EM, EMRA, CM and Tscm memory subsets by CD3, CD45RA, CCR7 and CD95. Low-cell-number fractions were prepared with SMART-Seq v4 Ultra Low Input. General observations from the study: Sorted memory subsets showed almost no vaccine-responding clonotypes on day 0.

In germline, CDR1 is SGHTS, CDR2 YDEGEE. Losses at the gene ends were 2 bases for V and 5 bases for J; bases not matched to a gene: 2. The CDR3 runs to 14 residues. The TCR comes from a man between 18 and 29 years old who received the YFV17D yellow fever vaccine. The rearrangement links TRBV5-8 to TRBJ2-1, with 9 bases that match TRBD1. The starting material was PBMCs, either bulk or a sorted T-cell subset (CD4+, CD8+, memory, or dextramer-sorted; not recorded which), obtained on the day of the first yellow fever vaccination. CDR3 DNA sequence: TGTGCCAGCAGCTTTGGGACAGGGAACAATGAGCAGTTCTTC. Translating gives CASSFGTGNNEQFF. The full variable domain, its missing parts supplied by reference TRBV5-8 and TRBJ2-1, is EAGVTQSPTHLIKTRGQQATLRCSPISGHTSVYWYQQALGLGLQFLLWYDEGEERNRGNFPPRFSGRQFPNYSSELNVNALELEDSALYLCASSFGTGNNEQFFGPGTRLTVL.